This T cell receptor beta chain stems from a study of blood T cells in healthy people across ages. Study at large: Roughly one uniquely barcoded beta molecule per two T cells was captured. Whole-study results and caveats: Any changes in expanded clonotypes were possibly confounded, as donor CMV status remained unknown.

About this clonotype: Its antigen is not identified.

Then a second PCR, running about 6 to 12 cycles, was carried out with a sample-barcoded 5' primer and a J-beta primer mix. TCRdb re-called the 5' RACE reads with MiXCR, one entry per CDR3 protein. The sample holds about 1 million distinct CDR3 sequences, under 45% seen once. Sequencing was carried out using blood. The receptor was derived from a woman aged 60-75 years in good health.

In nucleotides, the CDR3 is TGTGCCAGCAGCCCTCTGGTTACTTCGGGTGAGCAGTACTTC. Translated, it gives CASSPLVTSGEQYF. The chain has TRBV5-4 and TRBJ2-7; D gene ambiguous. CDR3 length equals 14 residues. CDR1 is SGHNT and CDR2 is YYREEE in the germline V gene (reference sequence). Between the trimmed V and J ends, which lost 4 bases and 7 bases, there was a span of 18 bases.